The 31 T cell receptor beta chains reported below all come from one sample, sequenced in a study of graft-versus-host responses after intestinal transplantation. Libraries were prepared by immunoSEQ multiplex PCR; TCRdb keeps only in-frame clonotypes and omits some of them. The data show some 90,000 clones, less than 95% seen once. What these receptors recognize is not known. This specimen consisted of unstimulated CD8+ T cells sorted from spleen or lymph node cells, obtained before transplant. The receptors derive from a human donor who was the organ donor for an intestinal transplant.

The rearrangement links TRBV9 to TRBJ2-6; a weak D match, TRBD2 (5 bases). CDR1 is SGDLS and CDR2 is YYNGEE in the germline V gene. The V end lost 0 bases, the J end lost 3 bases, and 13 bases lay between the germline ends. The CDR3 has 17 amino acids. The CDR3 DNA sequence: TGTGCCAGCAGCGTAGGAGGGTGGGTTCGTGGGGCCAACGTCCTGACTTTC. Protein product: CASSVGGWVRGANVLTF.

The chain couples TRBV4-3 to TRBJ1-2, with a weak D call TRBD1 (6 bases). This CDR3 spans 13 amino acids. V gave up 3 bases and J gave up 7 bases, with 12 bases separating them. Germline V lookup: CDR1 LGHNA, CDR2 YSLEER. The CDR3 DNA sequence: TGCGCCAGCAGCCACACAGGGCTCGGTGGCTACACCTTC. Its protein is CASSHTGLGGYTF.

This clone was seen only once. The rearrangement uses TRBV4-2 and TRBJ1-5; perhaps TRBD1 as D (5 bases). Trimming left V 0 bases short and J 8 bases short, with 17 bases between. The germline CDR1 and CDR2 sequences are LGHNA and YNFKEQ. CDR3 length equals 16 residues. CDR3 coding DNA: TGTGCCAGCAGCCAAGAAGGCGGGGGGGAAGGTGAGCCCCAGCATTTT. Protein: CASSQEGGGEGEPQHF.

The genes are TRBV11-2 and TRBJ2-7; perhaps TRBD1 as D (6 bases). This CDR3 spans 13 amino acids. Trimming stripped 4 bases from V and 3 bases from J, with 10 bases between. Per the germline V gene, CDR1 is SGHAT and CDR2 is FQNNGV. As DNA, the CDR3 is TGTGCCAGCAGCTGGACAGAGGGCTACGAGCAGTACTTC. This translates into CASSWTEGYEQYF.

This CDR3 reads CASSLKNRVAGANVLTF. In DNA form, the CDR3 reads TGTGCCAGCAGCTTAAAAAACAGGGTCGCCGGGGCCAACGTCCTGACTTTC. The chain is built from TRBV5-6 and TRBJ2-6; tentatively, D is TRBD1 (6 bases). V lost 2 bases, J lost 4 bases, and 16 bases lay in between. Germline V CDR1 and CDR2: SGHDT, YYEEEE. CDR3 length equals 17 residues.

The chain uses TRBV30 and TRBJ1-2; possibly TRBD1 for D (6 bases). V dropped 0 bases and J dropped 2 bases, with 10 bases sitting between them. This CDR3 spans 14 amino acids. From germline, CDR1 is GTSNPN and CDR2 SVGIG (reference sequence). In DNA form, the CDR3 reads TGTGCCTGGAGTGTTACAGGGTTAAACTATGGCTACACCTTC. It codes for CAWSVTGLNYGYTF.

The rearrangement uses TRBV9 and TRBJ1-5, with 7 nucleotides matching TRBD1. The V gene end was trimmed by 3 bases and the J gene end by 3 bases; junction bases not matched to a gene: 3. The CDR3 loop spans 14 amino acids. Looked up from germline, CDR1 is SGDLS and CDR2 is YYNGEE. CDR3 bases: TGTGCCAGCAGCGCCGGGACAGTCAATCAGCCCCAGCATTTT. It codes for CASSAGTVNQPQHF.

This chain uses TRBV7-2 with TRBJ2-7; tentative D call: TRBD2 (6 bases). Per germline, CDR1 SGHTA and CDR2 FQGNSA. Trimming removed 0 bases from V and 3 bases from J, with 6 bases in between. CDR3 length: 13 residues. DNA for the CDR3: TGTGCCAGCAGCTTAGCGGAGGGCTACGAGCAGTACTTC. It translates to CASSLAEGYEQYF.

The CDR3, as DNA: TGCGCCAGCAGTGACAGTTACTATAGCAATCAGCCCCAGCATTTT. As protein: CASSDSYYSNQPQHF. J is TRBJ1-5 and V is TRBV4-3, with D possibly being TRBD1 (5 bases). The V gene lost 6 bases and the J gene lost 0 bases, with 12 bases spanning the gap. CDR3 length: 15 amino acids. CDR1 is LGHNA, CDR2 YSLEER, per germline.

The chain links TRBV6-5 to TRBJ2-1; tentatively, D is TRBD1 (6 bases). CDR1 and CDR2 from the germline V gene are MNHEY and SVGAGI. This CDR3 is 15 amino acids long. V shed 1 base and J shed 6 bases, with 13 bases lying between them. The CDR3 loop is CASSYLQGPLNEQFF. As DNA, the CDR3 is TGTGCCAGCAGTTACTTACAGGGCCCCCTCAATGAGCAGTTCTTC.

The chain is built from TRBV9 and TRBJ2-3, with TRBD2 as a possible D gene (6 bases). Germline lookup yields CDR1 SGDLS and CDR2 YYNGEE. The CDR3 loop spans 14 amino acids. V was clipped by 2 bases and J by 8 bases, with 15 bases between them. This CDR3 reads CASSVDQLALTQYF. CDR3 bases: TGTGCCAGCAGCGTGGACCAACTAGCACTTACGCAGTATTTT.

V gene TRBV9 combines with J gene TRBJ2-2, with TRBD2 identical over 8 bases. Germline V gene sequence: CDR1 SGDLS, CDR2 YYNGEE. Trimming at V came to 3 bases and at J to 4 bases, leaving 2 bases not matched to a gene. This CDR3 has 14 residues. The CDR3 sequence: CASSAGTSTGELFF. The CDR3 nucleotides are TGTGCCAGCAGCGCGGGGACTAGCACCGGGGAGCTGTTTTTT.

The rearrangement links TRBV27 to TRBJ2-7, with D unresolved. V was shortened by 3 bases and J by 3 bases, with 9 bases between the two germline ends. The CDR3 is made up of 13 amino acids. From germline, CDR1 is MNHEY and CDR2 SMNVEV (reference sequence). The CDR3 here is CASSFTISYEQYF. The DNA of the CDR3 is TGTGCCAGCAGTTTTACAATAAGCTACGAGCAGTACTTC.

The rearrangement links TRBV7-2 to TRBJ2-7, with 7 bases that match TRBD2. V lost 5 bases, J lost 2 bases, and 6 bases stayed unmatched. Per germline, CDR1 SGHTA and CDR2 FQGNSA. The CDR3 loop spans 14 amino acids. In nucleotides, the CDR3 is TGTGCCAGCAGCCCCACTAGCGCGACCTACGAGCAGTACTTC. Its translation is CASSPTSATYEQYF.

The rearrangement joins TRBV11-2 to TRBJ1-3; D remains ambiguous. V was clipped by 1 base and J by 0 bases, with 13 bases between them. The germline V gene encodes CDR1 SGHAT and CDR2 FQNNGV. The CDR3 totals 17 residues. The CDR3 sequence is CASSLGVGRHSGNTIYF. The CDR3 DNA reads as TGTGCCAGCAGCTTAGGTGTGGGCAGACACTCTGGAAACACCATATATTTT.

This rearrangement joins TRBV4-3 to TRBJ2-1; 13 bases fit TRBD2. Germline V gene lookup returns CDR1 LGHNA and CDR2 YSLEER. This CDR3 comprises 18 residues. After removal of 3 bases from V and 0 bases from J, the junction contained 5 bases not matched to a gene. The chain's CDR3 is CASSQGTSGASSYNEQFF. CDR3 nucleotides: TGCGCCAGCAGCCAGGGGACTAGCGGGGCTAGCTCCTACAATGAGCAGTTCTTC.

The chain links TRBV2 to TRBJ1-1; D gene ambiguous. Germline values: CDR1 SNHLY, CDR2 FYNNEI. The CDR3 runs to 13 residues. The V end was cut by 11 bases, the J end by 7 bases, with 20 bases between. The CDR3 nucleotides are TGTGCCGGGAGTCCAGGACGGAACTTTGAAGCTTTCTTT. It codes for CAGSPGRNFEAFF.

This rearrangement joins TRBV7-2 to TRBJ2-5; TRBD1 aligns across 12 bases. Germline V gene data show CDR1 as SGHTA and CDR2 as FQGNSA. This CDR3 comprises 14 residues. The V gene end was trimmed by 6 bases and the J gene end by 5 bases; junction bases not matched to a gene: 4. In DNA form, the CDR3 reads TGTGCCAGCAGGGGACAGGGGGCAGCGGAGACCCAGTACTTC. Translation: CASRGQGAAETQYF.

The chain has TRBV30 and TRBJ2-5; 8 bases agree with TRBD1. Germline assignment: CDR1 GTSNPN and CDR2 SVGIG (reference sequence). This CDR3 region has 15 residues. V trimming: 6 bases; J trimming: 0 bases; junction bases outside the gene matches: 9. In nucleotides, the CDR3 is TGTGCCTGTAACGGACAGGGCGGGTACCAAGAGACCCAGTACTTC. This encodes CACNGQGGYQETQYF.

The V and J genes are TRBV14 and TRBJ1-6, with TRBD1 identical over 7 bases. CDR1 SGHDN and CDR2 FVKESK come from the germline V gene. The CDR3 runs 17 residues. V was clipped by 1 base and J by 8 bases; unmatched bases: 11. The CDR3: CASSQAWGPRGDSPLHF. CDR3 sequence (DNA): TGTGCCAGCAGCCAAGCATGGGGCCCCAGGGGGGATTCACCCCTCCACTTT. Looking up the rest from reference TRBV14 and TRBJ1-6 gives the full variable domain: EAGVTQFPSHSVIEKGQTVTLRCDPISGHDNLYWYRRVMGKEIKFLLHFVKESKQDESGMPNNRFLAERTGGTYSTLKVQPAELEDSGVYFCASSQAWGPRGDSPLHFGNGTRLTVT.

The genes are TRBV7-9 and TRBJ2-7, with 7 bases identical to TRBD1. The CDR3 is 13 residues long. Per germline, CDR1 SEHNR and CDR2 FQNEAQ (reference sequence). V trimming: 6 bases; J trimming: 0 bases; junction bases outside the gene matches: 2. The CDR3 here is CASRPGGSYEQYF. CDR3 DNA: TGTGCCAGCAGACCAGGGGGCTCCTACGAGCAGTACTTC.

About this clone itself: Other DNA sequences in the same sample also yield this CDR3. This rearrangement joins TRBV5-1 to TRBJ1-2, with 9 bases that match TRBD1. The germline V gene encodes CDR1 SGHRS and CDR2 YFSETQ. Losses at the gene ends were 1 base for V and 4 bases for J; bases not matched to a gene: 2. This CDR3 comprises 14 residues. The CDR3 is CASSLTGGSYGYTF. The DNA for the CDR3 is TGCGCCAGCAGCTTGACAGGGGGCAGCTATGGCTACACCTTC.

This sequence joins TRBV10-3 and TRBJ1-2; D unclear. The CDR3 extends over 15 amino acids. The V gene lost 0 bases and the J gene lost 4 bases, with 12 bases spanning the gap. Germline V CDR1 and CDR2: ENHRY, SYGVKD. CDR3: CAISESEGRGYGYTF. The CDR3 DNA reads TGTGCCATCAGTGAGTCGGAGGGCCGGGGCTATGGCTACACCTTC.

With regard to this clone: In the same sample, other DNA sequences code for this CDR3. CDR3 loop: CASSFSGGAYEQYF. CDR3 coding DNA: TGTGCCAGCAGCTTTAGCGGGGGGGCCTACGAGCAGTACTTC. The genes are TRBV7-2 and TRBJ2-7; TRBD2 matches at 11 bases. Germline loops: CDR1 SGHTA, CDR2 FQGNSA. The CDR3 loop spans 14 amino acids. The ends lost 3 bases at V and 2 bases at J; junction bases unmatched: 0.

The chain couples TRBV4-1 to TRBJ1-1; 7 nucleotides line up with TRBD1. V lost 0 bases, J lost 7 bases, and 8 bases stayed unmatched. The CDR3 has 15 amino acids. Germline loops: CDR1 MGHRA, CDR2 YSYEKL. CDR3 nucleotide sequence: TGCGCCAGCAGCCAAGAACATCCGGGGACAGTTGAAGCTTTCTTT. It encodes CASSQEHPGTVEAFF.

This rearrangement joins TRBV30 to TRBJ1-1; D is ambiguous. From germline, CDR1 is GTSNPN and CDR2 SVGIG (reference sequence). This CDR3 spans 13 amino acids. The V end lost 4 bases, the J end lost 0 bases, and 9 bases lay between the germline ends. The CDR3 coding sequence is TGTGCCTGGACGGTCCTCATGAACACTGAAGCTTTCTTT. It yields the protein CAWTVLMNTEAFF. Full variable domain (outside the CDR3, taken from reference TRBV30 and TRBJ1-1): SQTIHQWPATLVQPVGSPLSLECTVEGTSNPNLYWYRQAAGRGLQLLFYSVGIGQISSEVPQNLSASRPQDRQFILSSKKLLLSDSGFYLCAWTVLMNTEAFFGQGTRLTVV.

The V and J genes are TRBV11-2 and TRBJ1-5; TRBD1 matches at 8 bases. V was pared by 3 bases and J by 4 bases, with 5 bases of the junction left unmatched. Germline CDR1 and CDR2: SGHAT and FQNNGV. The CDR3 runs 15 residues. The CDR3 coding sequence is TGTGCCAGCAGCTTCGGACAGGGCCAAAATCAGCCCCAGCATTTT. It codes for CASSFGQGQNQPQHF.

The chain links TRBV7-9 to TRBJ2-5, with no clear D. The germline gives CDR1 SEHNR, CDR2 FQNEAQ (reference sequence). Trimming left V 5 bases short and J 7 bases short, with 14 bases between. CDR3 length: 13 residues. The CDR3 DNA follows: TGTGCCAGCAGCACCTCACGTGTCGGGACCCAGTACTTC. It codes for CASSTSRVGTQYF. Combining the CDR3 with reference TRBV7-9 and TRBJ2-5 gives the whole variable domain DTGVSQNPRHKITKRGQNVTFRCDPISEHNRLYWYRQTLGQGPEFLTYFQNEAQLEKSRLLSDRFSAERPKGSFSTLEIQRTEQGDSAMYLCASSTSRVGTQYFGPGTRLLVL.

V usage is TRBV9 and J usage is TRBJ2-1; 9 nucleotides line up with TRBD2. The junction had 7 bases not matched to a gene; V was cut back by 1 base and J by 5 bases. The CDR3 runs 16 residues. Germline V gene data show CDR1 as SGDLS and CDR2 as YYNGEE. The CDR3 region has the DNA TGTGCCAGCAGCGTATGGTTAGCGGGGGATGACAATGAGCAGTTCTTC. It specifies CASSVWLAGDDNEQFF.

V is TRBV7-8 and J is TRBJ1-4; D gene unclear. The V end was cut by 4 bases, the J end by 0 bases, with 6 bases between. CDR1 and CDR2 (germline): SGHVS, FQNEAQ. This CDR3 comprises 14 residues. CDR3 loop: CASSSFATNEKLFF. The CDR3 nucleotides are TGTGCCAGCAGCTCCTTTGCAACTAATGAAAAACTGTTTTTT.

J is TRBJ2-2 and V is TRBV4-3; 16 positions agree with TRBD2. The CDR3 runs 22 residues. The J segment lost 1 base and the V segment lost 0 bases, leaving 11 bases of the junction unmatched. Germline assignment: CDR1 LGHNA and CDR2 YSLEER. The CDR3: CASSQDLFPGTSGGGNTGELFF. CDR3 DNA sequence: TGCGCCAGCAGCCAAGACCTATTTCCCGGGACTAGCGGGGGGGGGAACACCGGGGAGCTGTTTTTT.